This T cell receptor (beta chain) is from a study of blood T cell repertoires in COVID-19. This CDR3 comprises 16 residues. Germline CDR1 is MDHEN and CDR2 is SYDVKM. The junction had 8 bases not matched to a gene; V was cut back by 4 bases and J by 0 bases. TCRdb keeps only in-frame clones here, not all; method: immunoSEQ multiplex PCR. This table has roughly 75,000 clones, approximately 80% appearing once. This receptor was obtained from a man between 45 and 60 years old with acute or convalescent COVID-19. The sequenced sample was peripheral blood. The chain employs TRBV28 and TRBJ2-5, with 7 bases identical to TRBD2. Here the CDR3 reads CASSSRTRLYQETQYF. The CDR3 nucleotides are TGTGCCAGCAGTTCCCGGACTAGGCTATACCAAGAGACCCAGTACTTC. The whole variable domain, remainder taken from reference TRBV28 and TRBJ2-5, is DVKVTQSSRYLVKRTGEKVFLECVQDMDHENMFWYRQDPGLGLRLIYFSYDVKMKEKGDIPEGYSVSREKKERFSLILESASTNQTSMYLCASSSRTRLYQETQYFGPGTRLLVL.